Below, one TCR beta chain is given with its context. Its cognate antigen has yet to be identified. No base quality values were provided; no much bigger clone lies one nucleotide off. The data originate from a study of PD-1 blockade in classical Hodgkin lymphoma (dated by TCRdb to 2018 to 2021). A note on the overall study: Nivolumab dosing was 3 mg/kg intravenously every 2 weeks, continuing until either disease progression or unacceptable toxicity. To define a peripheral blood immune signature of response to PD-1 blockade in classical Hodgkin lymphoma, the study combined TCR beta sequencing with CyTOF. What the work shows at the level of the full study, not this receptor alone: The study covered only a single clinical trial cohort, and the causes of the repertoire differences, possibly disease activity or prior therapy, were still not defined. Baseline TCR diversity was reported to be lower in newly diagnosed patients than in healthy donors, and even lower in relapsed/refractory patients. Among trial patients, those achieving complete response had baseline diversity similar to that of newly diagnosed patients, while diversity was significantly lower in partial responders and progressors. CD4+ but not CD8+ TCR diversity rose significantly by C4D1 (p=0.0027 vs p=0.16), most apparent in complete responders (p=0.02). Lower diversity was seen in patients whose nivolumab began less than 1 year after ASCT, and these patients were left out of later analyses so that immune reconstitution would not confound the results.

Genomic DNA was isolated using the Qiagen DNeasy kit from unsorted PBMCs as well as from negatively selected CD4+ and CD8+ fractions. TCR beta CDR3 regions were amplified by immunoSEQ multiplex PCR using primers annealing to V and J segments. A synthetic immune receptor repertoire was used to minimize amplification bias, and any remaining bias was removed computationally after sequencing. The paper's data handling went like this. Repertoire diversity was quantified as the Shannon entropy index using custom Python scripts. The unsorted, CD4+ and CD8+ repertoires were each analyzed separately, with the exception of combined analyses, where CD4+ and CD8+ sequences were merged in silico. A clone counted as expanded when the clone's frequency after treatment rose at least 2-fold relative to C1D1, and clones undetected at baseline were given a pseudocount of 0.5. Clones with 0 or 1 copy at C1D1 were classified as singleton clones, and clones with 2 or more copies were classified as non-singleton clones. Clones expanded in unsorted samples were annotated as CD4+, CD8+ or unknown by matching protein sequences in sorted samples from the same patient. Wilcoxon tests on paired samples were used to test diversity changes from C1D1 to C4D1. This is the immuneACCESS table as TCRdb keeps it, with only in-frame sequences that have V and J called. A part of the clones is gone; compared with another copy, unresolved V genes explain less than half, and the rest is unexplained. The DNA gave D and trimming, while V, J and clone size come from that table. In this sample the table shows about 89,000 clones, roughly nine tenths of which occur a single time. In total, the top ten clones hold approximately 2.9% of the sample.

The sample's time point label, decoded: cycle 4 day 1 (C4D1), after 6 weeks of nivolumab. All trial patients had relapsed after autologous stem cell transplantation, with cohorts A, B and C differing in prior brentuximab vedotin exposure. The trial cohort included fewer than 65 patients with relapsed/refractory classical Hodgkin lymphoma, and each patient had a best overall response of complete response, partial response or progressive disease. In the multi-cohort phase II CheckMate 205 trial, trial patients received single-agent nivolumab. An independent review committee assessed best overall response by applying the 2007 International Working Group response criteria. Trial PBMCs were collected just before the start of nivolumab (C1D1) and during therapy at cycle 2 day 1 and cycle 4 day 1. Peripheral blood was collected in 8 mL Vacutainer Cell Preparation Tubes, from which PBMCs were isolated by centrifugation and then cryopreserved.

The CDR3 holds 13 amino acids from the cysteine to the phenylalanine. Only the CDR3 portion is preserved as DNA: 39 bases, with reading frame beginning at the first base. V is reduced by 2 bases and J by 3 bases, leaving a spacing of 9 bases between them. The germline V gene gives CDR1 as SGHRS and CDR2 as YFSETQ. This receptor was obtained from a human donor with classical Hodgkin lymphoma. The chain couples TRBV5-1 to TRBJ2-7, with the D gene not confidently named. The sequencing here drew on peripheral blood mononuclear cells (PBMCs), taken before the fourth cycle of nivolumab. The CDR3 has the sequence CASSFTMSYEQYF. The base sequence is TGCGCCAGCAGCTTTACGATGAGCTACGAGCAGTACTTC.